The sequence of this TCR beta chain was determined in a study of blood T cell repertoires in COVID-19. Study background: Material from acute and convalescent COVID-19 was sourced from the United States, Italy and Spain. The cDNA or gDNA used as material had been derived from T cells, B-cell-depleted T cells, or PBMCs.

The count of this clone is one. Sequencing used immunoSEQ multiplex PCR; TCRdb keeps in-frame clones, though not all of them. Of around 210,000 clones listed, around 85% are singletons. This sequence originates from a man over 45 with COVID-19, enrolled during active disease. Input material: peripheral blood.

The CDR3 bases are TGCAGTGCTAGTGGGCAGGCGAGCTCTGGGGCCAACGTCCTGACTTTC. This translates into CSASGQASSGANVLTF. The V call is TRBV20-1, the J call TRBJ2-6; the D is unclear. CDR1 and CDR2 (germline): DFQATT, SNEGSKA (reference sequence). Trimming took off 3 bases at V and 0 bases at J, with 12 bases between the two ends. This CDR3 region has 16 residues.